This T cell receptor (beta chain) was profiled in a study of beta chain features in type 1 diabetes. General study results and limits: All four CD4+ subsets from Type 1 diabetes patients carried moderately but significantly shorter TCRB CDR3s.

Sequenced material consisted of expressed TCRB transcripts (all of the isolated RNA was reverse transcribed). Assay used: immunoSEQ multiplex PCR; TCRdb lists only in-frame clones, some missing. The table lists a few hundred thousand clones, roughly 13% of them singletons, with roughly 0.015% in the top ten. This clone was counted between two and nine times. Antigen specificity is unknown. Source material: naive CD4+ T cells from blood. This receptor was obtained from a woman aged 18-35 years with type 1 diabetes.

CDR3 coding DNA: TGTGCCAGCAGTGGGACAGGGGGGAATCAGCCCCAGCATTTT. Its translation: CASSGTGGNQPQHF. The rearrangement uses TRBV25-1 and TRBJ1-5; 10 bases fit TRBD1. Germline CDR1 MGHDK, CDR2 SYGVNS. Trimming took 4 bases from V and 4 from J; bases not matched to a gene: 1. There are 14 residues in the CDR3.